A selection of T cell receptor beta chains follows, all from one sample in a study of cytomegalovirus exposure and HLA in healthy donors. Data came from immunoSEQ multiplex PCR; TCRdb stores just in-frame clones and leaves some out. The sample gives 160,000 or so clones, roughly 79% of which show up once; about 1.6% is in the top ten. The sequencing input was PBMCs. These receptors were taken from a man in his forties in good health and CMV-seronegative. The CDR3 runs from the conserved cysteine through the conserved F or W. D genes are given only for firm matches. Expanded clones are given a class, and other clones once, few, many or no size at all.

TRBJ1-6	NA	TRBV7-6	NA	TGTGCCAGCAGCTCCGTGGACAGTCCGAATTCACCCCTCCACTTT	CASSSVDSPNSPLHF
TRBJ1-6	NA	TRBV5-4	NA	TGTGCCAGCAGCCCCTATCCCGGAGCAGTAGATAATTCACCCCTCCACTTT	CASSPYPGAVDNSPLHF
TRBJ2-7	NA	TRBV5-1	NA	TGCGCCAGCAGCCCAGACATTTCTCGGTCCTACGAGCAGTACTTC	CASSPDISRSYEQYF
TRBJ2-7	once	TRBV5-6	TRBD1	TGTGCCAGCAGCCCCGGGACAGGGACCTTATACGAGCAGTACTTC	CASSPGTGTLYEQYF
TRBJ2-7	NA	TRBV5-4	NA	TGTGCCAGCAGCTTGGCGGCCGGACAGTCCTACGAGCAGTACTTC	CASSLAAGQSYEQYF
TRBJ1-2	NA	TRBV18	TRBD1	TGTGCCAGCTCAGGGACAGGGGAGAACTATGGCTACACCTTC	CASSGTGENYGYTF
TRBJ2-1	NA	TRBV2	NA	TGTGCCAGCAACCGGGACTTATGGGACAATGAGCAGTTCTTC	CASNRDLWDNEQFF
TRBJ2-3	NA	TRBV6-1	TRBD1	TGTGCCAGCAGGGACAGGGGGCTGATAGATACGCAGTATTTT	CASRDRGLIDTQYF
TRBJ2-7	NA	TRBV29-1	NA	TGCAGCGTTGTTTGGCCCACGGGACGGGGAGGTCGGTACGAGCAGTACTTC	CSVVWPTGRGGRYEQYF
TRBJ1-2	NA	TRBV13	NA	TGTGCCAGCAGCTTAGACAGGGTAAAGGGCTACACCTTC	CASSLDRVKGYTF
TRBJ2-5	NA	TRBV5-1	TRBD2	TGCGCCAGCAGCCGGTTAGCGGGAGGGGTCCAAGAGACCCAGTACTTC	CASSRLAGGVQETQYF
TRBJ2-4	NA	TRBV10-2	TRBD2	TGCGCCAGGGTTAGCGGGAGGACCGGGGACAAAAACAGTCAGTACTTC	CARVSGRTGDKNSQYF
TRBJ2-5	NA	TRBV5-1	NA	TGCGCCAGCAGCCTGATGAATAAGGGGGAGACCCAGTACTTC	CASSLMNKGETQYF